The following is a T cell receptor (beta chain) sequence with its context. Antigen unknown. One entry per CDR3 protein results from TCRdb running MiXCR on the 5' RACE reads. The sample lists more than 650,000 distinct CDR3 sequences, approximately 10% occurring once. The data stem from a study of CD8 T cells in ankylosing spondylitis. General observations from the study: One TCR beta motif, made up of roughly 8 highly homologous variants, appeared characteristic of ankylosing spondylitis blood. Significant enrichment of disease-linked clones was reportedly seen in matched ankylosing spondylitis synovial fluid. Researchers report that disease-linked clones proved CD8+ and relatively rare in peripheral blood.

The TCR comes from a male donor with ankylosing spondylitis. Sequenced material: blood, either unsorted or a sorted T cell fraction (not recorded which).

Here the CDR3 reads CASSVGRTQETQYF. In nucleotides, the CDR3 is TGTGCCAGCAGCGTAGGACGGACCCAAGAGACCCAGTACTTC. This chain uses TRBV9 with TRBJ2-5; no reliable D call. Trimming left V 0 bases short and J 1 base short, with 7 bases between. The CDR3 runs 14 residues. The germline V gene encodes CDR1 SGDLS and CDR2 YYNGEE.